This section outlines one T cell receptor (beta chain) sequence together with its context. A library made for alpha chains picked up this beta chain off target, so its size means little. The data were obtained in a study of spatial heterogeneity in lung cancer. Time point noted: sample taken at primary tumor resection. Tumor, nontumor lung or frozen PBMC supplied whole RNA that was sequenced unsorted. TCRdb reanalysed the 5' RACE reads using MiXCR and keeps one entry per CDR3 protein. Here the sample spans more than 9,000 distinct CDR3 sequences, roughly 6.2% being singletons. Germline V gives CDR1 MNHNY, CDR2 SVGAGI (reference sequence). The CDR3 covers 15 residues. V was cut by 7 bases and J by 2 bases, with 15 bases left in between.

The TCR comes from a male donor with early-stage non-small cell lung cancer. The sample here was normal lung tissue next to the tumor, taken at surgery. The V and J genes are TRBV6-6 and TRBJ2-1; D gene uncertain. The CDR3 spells CASTHWGDPYNEQFF. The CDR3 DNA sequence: TGTGCCAGCACTCATTGGGGTGACCCCTACAATGAGCAGTTCTTC.